Given below is one TCR beta chain in context. Produced via immunoSEQ multiplex PCR; TCRdb's table is partial and in-frame only. Of approximately 170,000 clones in the sample, about 91% were seen once. The sample originates from a study of control samples from healthy donors and cancer patients. The CDR3 contains 15 residues. V was clipped by 1 base and J by 3 bases, with 12 bases between them. Germline V gene data show CDR1 as SGHTA and CDR2 as FQGNSA. Sequencing used blood. This TCR was recovered from a woman in her 30s in good health. The rearrangement joins TRBV7-2 to TRBJ1-2; a possible D gene is TRBD1 (5 bases). CDR3 DNA sequence: TGTGCCAGCAGCTTAGATGGCAGGGAATACTATGGCTACACCTTC. Translated: CASSLDGREYYGYTF.